The subject of this entry is one TCR beta chain. The sample contains more than one DNA sequence encoding this CDR3. The donors, healthy adults who were HIV-negative, had experienced no recent acute infections or vaccinations. Germline V CDR1 and CDR2: SEHNR, FQNEAQ (reference sequence). This CDR3 comprises 13 residues. Trimming pared 1 base from V and 3 bases from J, leaving 7 bases between. The data stem from a study of shared clonotypes between healthy human individuals. The data were produced by immunoSEQ multiplex PCR, yet TCRdb's version contains in-frame clones alone and is incomplete. The profile shows 2 million to 2.5 million clones, 80% to 95% of them singletons.

The specimen was naive CD4+ T cells from PBMCs. Specified subset: CD45RA+ positively selected. V gene TRBV7-9 combines with J gene TRBJ2-7; D unresolved. This receptor was identified in a man younger than 35 in good health. Some clones in this sample may be carry-over from other donors' samples. CDR3 region: CASSLGQIYEQYF. DNA for the CDR3: TGTGCCAGCAGCTTAGGGCAAATCTACGAGCAGTACTTC.